This T cell receptor (beta chain) appears in the sequencing data of a study of human T cells and chemical hapten exposure. Across the whole study: The upper back received 0.01% DPC by patch testing, with results read at 6 days.

TCRdb reprocessed the RACE reads via MiXCR and lists one record per CDR3 protein. Of approximately 400,000 distinct CDR3 sequences detected, around 5.5% appear once; the ten largest clones hold around 2.6%. Time point here: pre-sensitization, week 0. Treatment meaning: therapeutic diphenylcyclopropenone sensitization with weekly scalp DPC. Patches went on only after blood had been drawn each time. Alopecia patients deemed DPC-suitable, aged 18 to 70, excluding pregnancy. The total RNA was obtained from whole blood that was not fractionated. Here the sequenced sample was whole blood, taken in connection with sensitization to the hapten diphenylcyclopropenone (DPC). The sequence derives from a woman aged 50 to 60 with alopecia areata. Some clones in this sample may be carry-over from other donors' samples.

The CDR3 sequence is CATSVHLNTEAFF. The CDR3, as DNA: TGCGCCACTTCGGTGCACTTGAACACTGAAGCTTTCTTT. This sequence joins TRBV5-1 and TRBJ1-1; unclear D gene. There are 13 residues in the CDR3. Between the trimmed V and J ends, which lost 9 bases and 0 bases, there was a span of 12 bases. Germline V CDR1 and CDR2: SGHRS, YFSETQ.